The 10 T cell receptor beta chains below all came from one sample that was sequenced in a study of blood T cell repertoires in COVID-19. Method: immunoSEQ multiplex PCR; TCRdb's copy keeps in-frame clones and lacks some. The sample consists of under 150,000 clones, around 86% of them appearing once. The sequencing sample was made of peripheral blood. The receptors come from a woman in her fifties or sixties who had recovered from COVID-19.

This chain connects TRBV7-8 to TRBJ2-7; TRBD1 agrees at 10 bases. The CDR3 is 12 residues long. V gave up 5 bases and J gave up 8 bases; unmatched junction bases: 3. Germline CDR1 is SGHVS and CDR2 is FQNEAQ. The CDR3 loop reads CASSLGQGKQYF. CDR3 bases: TGTGCCAGCAGCCTGGGACAGGGGAAGCAGTACTTC. The entire variable domain, with the rest obtained from reference TRBV7-8 and TRBJ2-7, is as follows: GAGVSQSPRYKVAKRGQDVALRCDPISGHVSLFWYQQALGQGPEFLTYFQNEAQLDKSGLPSDRFFAERPEGSVSTLKIQRTQQEDSAVYLCASSLGQGKQYFGPGTRLTVT.

In this sample, this clone turned up a few times. This chain joins TRBV7-2 and TRBJ1-2, with TRBD1 matching over 9 bases. Germline-derived CDR1 and CDR2 are SGHTA and FQGNSA. The trim removed 3 bases at V and 5 bases at J, leaving 1 base unmatched. CDR3 length: 13 residues. For the CDR3, the DNA is TGTGCCAGCAGCTTGGACAGGGGATATGGCTACACCTTC. It encodes CASSLDRGYGYTF.

The rearrangement links TRBV19 to TRBJ2-3, with no clear D. The germline V gene has CDR1 LNHDA and CDR2 SQIVND (reference sequence). The CDR3 has 13 amino acids. The V end lost 3 bases, the J end lost 4 bases, and 8 bases lay between the germline ends. CDR3 sequence (DNA): TGTGCCAGTAGTATTACCCGGTCAGATACGCAGTATTTT. As protein: CASSITRSDTQYF.

The V and J genes are TRBV28 and TRBJ1-2, with D perhaps matching TRBD1 (6 bases). Looked up from germline, CDR1 is MDHEN and CDR2 is SYDVKM. Trimming took 1 base from V and 5 from J, leaving 11 bases between them. This CDR3 has 14 residues. This CDR3 is CASSLLGTPYGYTF. The CDR3 DNA follows: TGTGCCAGCAGTTTATTGGGGACACCTTATGGCTACACCTTC.

CDR3 nucleotides: TGCGCCAGCAGGGAGGGGGCGCAGTCAGATACGCAGTATTTT. It translates to CASREGAQSDTQYF. The chain carries TRBV5-1 and TRBJ2-3, with D possibly TRBD1 on 7 matching bases. CDR1 is SGHRS, CDR2 YFSETQ, per germline. V was cut by 5 bases and J by 4 bases, with 14 bases left in between. CDR3 length equals 14 residues. Filled out from reference TRBV5-1 and TRBJ2-3, the complete variable domain reads KAGVTQTPRYLIKTRGQQVTLSCSPISGHRSVSWYQQTPGQGLQFLFEYFSETQRNKGNFPGRFSGRQFSNSRSEMNVSTLELGDSALYLCASREGAQSDTQYFGPGTRLTVL.

The chain recombines TRBV24-1 with TRBJ2-5; TRBD1 is a possible D gene (5 bases). V was shortened by 1 base and J by 5 bases, with 13 bases between the two germline ends. This CDR3 contains 15 residues. Germline lookup yields CDR1 KGHDR and CDR2 SFDVKD. The CDR3 DNA sequence: TGTGCCACCAGTGATTTCAGCCAGGGTAGGGAGACCCAGTACTTC. Its protein product is CATSDFSQGRETQYF.

The chain is built from TRBV7-9 and TRBJ2-2, with 7 bases identical to TRBD1. The junction had 8 bases not matched to a gene; V was cut back by 7 bases and J by 3 bases. CDR3 length: 15 amino acids. Germline values: CDR1 SEHNR, CDR2 FQNEAQ (reference sequence). For the CDR3, the DNA is TGTGCCAGCAACAGGGGCATCGGGGACACCGGGGAGCTGTTTTTT. It encodes CASNRGIGDTGELFF.

This clone was observed a handful of times. The chain recombines TRBV5-1 with TRBJ2-7, with 7 bases identical to TRBD1. Losses at the gene ends were 4 bases for V and 6 bases for J; bases not matched to a gene: 13. The CDR3 is 15 residues long. Germline CDR1 and CDR2: SGHRS and YFSETQ. The CDR3 DNA reads as TGCGCCAGCAGCCCCCCGGGGACAGCGAGTAGCGAGCAGTACTTC. The encoded protein is CASSPPGTASSEQYF.

The gene calls are TRBV30 and TRBJ1-5, with TRBD1 matching over 8 bases. After removal of 0 bases from V and 2 bases from J, the junction contained 3 bases not matched to a gene. Per germline, CDR1 GTSNPN and CDR2 SVGIG (reference sequence). This CDR3 has 15 residues. CDR3: CAWSVRGQGNQPQHF. In nucleotides, the CDR3 is TGTGCCTGGAGTGTTAGGGGACAGGGCAATCAGCCCCAGCATTTT.

This clone was found a few times. The DNA for the CDR3 is TGTGCCAGCAGCCCCCGGGGGGGCCTTTACAATGAGCAGTTCTTC. This codes for CASSPRGGLYNEQFF. The genes are TRBV7-2 and TRBJ2-1; 8 positions match TRBD2. This CDR3 is built from 15 residues. J lost 4 bases, V lost 5 bases, and 7 bases had no gene match. Germline V gene lookup returns CDR1 SGHTA and CDR2 FQGNSA.